This T cell receptor (beta chain) was identified in a study of OX40 agonist ivuxolimab in advanced cancers. This clone was detected only a few times. No antigen is known for it. The study's findings and limits: Compared with others, partial responders at 0.1-3.0 mg/kg displayed clonal expansion among the lowest. Researchers did not determine the expanded peripheral T cells' antigen specificity. Compared with CD4+, CD8+ T cells on average had more expanded clones. At doses 0.1 to 3.0 mg/kg, CD4+ and CD8+ clones expanded.

TCRdb's table, derived via immunoSEQ multiplex PCR, lists solely in-frame clones and lacks some. The data contain over 85,000 clones, more than 70% of them seen just once; the ten biggest clones take up 0.25% to 0.3%. Losses at the gene ends were 4 bases for V and 3 bases for J; bases not matched to a gene: 8. Per germline, CDR1 LNHDA and CDR2 SQIVND (reference sequence). This CDR3 is 15 amino acids long. The specimen was CD4+ or CD8+ T cells sorted from blood, collected in a trial of the OX40 agonist ivuxolimab. The receptor was derived from an adult with an advanced solid tumor such as melanoma, head and neck, liver or kidney cancer. The V gene is TRBV19, the J gene TRBJ1-2; 7 nucleotides match TRBD1. In DNA form, the CDR3 reads TGTGCCAGTAGTAGGGCCGTGACAGGGTACTATGGCTACACCTTC. As protein: CASSRAVTGYYGYTF.